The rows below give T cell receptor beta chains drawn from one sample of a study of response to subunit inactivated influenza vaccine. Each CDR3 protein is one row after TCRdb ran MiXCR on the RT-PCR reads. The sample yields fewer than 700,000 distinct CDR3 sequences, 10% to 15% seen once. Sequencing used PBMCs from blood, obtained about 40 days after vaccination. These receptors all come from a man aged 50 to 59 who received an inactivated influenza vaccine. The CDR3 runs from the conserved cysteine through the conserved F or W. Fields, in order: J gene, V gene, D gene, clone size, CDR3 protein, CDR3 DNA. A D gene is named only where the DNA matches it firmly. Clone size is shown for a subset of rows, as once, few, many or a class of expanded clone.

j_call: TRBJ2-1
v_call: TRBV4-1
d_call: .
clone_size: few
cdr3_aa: CASSQGVTYSYNEQFF
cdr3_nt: TGCGCCAGCAGCCAAGGGGTGACCTACTCCTACAATGAGCAGTTCTTC

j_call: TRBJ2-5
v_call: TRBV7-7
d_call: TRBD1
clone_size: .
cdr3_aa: CASSVGQGGTQYF
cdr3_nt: TGTGCCAGCAGCGTCGGACAGGGCGGGACCCAGTACTTC

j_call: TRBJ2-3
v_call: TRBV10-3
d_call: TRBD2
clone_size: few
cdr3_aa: CATLAGVNTDTQYF
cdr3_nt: TGTGCCACCTTAGCGGGAGTGAACACAGATACGCAGTATTTT

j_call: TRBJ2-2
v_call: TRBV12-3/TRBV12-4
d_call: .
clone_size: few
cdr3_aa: CASLRGGGGELFF
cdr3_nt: TGTGCCAGCCTCCGGGGAGGCGGCGGGGAGCTGTTTTTT

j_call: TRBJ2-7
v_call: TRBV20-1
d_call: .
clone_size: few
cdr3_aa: CSASARVPTEQYF
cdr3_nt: TGCAGTGCTAGTGCCCGCGTCCCCACCGAGCAGTACTTC

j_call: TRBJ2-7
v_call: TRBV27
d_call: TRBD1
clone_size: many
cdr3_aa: CASSSRDRGYEQYF
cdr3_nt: TGTGCCAGCAGTTCCCGGGACAGGGGCTACGAGCAGTACTTC

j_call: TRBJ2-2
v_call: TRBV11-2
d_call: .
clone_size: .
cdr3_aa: CASSLGQGAGELFF
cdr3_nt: TGTGCCAGCAGTTTGGGGCAGGGTGCCGGGGAGCTGTTTTTT

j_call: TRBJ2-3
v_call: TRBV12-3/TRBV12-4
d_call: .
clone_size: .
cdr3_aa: CASSFISSSTDTQYF
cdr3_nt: TGTGCCAGCAGTTTTATCAGTTCTAGCACAGATACGCAGTATTTT

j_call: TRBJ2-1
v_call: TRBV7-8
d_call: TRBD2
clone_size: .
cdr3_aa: CASSLTSLGGRSSEQFF
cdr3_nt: TGTGCCAGCAGCTTAACTTCGTTGGGCGGGAGATCCTCTGAGCAGTTCTTC

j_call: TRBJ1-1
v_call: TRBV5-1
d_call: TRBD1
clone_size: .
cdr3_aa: CASSTRDRGTEAFF
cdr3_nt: TGCGCCAGCAGCACCCGGGACAGGGGTACTGAAGCTTTCTTT

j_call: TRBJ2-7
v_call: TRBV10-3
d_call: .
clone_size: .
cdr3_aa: CAISEQTYEQYF
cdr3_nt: TGTGCCATCAGTGAACAGACCTACGAGCAGTACTTC

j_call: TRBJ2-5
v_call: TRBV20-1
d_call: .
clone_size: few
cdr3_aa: CSARDQGGGETQYF
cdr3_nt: TGCAGTGCTAGAGATCAAGGTGGGGGGGAGACCCAGTACTTC

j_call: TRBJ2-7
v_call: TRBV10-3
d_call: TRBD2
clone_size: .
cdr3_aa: CAISEAGLAGDTYEQYF
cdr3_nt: TGTGCCATCAGTGAGGCAGGACTAGCGGGGGACACCTACGAGCAGTACTTC

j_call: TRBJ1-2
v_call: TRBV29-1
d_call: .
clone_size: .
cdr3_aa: CSVEDLDSRIYGYTF
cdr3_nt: TGCAGCGTTGAGGATCTGGACTCTAGGATCTATGGCTACACCTTC

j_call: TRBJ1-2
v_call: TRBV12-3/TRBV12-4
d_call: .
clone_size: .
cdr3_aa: CASTYPAGGYTF
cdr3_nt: TGTGCCAGCACTTACCCTGCAGGTGGCTACACCTTC

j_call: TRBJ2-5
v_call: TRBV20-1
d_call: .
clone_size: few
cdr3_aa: CSAKKEHYDGAKETQYF
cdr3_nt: TGCAGTGCTAAAAAGGAGCACTACGACGGGGCCAAAGAGACCCAGTACTTC

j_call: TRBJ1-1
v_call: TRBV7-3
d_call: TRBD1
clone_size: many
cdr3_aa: CASSLGTGTGTEAFF
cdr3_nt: TGTGCCAGCAGCTTGGGGACAGGGACAGGAACTGAAGCTTTCTTT

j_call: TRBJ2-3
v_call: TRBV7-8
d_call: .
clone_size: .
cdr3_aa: CASSFVAGQGF
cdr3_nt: TGTGCCAGCAGCTTTGTAGCAGGGCAGGGATTT

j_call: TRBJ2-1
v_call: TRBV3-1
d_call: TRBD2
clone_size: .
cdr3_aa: CASSQDSGAGGLYNEQFF
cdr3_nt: TGTGCCAGCAGCCAAGATAGCGGAGCGGGGGGCCTATACAATGAGCAGTTCTTC

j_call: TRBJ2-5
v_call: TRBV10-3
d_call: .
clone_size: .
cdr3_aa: CAISEWKGETQYF
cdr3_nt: TGTGCCATCAGTGAGTGGAAGGGAGAGACCCAGTACTTC

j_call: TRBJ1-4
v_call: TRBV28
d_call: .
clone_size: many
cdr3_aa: CASSRARNEKLFF
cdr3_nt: TGTGCCAGCAGCCGGGCGCGTAATGAAAAACTGTTTTTT

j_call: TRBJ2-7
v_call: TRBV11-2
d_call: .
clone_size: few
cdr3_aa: CASSHGVGVIKYEQYF
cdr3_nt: TGTGCCAGCAGCCACGGGGTGGGAGTTATAAAGTACGAGCAGTACTTC

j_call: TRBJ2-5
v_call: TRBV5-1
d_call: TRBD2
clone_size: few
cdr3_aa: CASSSAGGETQYF
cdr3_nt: TGCGCCAGCAGCTCGGCGGGAGGAGAGACCCAGTACTTC

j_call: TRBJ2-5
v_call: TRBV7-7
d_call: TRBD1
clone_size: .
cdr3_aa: CASSAGTGHWETQYF
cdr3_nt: TGTGCTAGCAGCGCCGGGACAGGGCACTGGGAGACCCAGTACTTC

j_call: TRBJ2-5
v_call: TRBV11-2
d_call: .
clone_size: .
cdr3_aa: CASSKWADGIKTQYF
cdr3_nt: TGTGCCAGCAGTAAATGGGCCGATGGTATTAAGACCCAGTACTTC

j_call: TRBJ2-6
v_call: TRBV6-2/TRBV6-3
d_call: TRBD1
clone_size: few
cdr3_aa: CASKSRDRRSGANVLTF
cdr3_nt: TGTGCCAGCAAAAGCCGGGACAGACGCTCTGGGGCCAACGTCCTGACTTTC

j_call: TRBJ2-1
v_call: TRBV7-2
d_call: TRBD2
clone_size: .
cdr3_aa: CASSLRAGGGPYNEQFF
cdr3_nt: TGTGCCAGCAGCTTACGGGCCGGCGGGGGGCCGTACAATGAGCAGTTCTTC

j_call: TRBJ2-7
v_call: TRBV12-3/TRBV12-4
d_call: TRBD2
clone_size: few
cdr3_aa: CASRTSGGSYEQYF
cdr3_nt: TGTGCCAGCAGGACTAGCGGGGGATCCTACGAGCAGTACTTC

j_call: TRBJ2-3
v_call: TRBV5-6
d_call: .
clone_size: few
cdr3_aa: CASSGTIAGAADTQYF
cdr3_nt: TGTGCCAGCAGCGGAACAATAGCAGGGGCGGCAGATACGCAGTATTTT

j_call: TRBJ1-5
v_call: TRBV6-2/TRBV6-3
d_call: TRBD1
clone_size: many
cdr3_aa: CASSYGPTGLGVQPQHF
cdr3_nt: TGTGCCAGCAGTTACGGACCGACAGGGTTAGGTGTTCAGCCCCAGCATTTT

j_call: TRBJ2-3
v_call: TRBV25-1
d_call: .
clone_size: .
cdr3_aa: CASRSGPTDADTQYF
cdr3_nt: TGTGCCAGCAGAAGTGGGCCTACGGACGCAGATACGCAGTATTTT

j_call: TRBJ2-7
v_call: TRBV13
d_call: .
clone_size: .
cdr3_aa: CASSLGHRPYEQYF
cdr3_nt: TGTGCCAGCAGCTTAGGCCACAGACCCTACGAGCAGTACTTC

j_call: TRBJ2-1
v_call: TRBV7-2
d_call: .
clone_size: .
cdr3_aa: CASSYLVGSMYNEQFF
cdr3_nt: TGTGCCAGCAGCTATCTCGTCGGGAGTATGTACAATGAGCAGTTCTTC

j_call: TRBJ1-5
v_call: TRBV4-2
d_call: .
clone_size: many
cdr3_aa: CASSPEVRETQPQHF
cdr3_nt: TGTGCCAGCAGCCCCGAGGTCCGGGAGACTCAGCCCCAGCATTTT

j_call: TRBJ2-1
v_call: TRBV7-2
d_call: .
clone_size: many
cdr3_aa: CASSPGVEQFF
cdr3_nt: TGTGCCAGCAGTCCGGGGGTTGAGCAGTTCTTC

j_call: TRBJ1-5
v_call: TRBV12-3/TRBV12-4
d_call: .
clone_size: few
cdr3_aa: CASSLEDSNQPQHF
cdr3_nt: TGTGCCAGCAGTTTGGAGGATAGCAATCAGCCCCAGCATTTT

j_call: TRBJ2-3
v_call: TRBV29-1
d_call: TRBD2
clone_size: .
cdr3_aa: CSVGVSGQSTDTQYF
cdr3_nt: TGCAGCGTTGGGGTTAGCGGGCAAAGCACAGATACGCAGTATTTT

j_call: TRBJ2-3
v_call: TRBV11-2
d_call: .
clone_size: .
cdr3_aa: CASSPWTARGTDTQYF
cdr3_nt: TGTGCCAGCAGCCCATGGACGGCGAGGGGCACAGATACGCAGTATTTT

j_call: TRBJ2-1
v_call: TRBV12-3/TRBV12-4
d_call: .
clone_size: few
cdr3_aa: CASSPQGRVNEQFF
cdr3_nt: TGTGCCAGCAGCCCACAGGGAAGGGTCAATGAGCAGTTCTTC

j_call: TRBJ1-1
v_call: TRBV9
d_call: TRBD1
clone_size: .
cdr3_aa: CASSVDPGGVKTEAFF
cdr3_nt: TGTGCCAGCAGCGTAGATCCAGGGGGCGTGAAGACTGAAGCTTTCTTT

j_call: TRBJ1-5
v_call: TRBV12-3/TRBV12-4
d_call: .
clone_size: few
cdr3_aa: CASSPGTGRPQHF
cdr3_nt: TGTGCCAGCAGTCCAGGGACCGGTAGGCCCCAGCATTTT

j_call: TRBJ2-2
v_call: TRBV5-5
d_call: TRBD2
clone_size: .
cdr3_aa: CASSRDGGADTGELFF
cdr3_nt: TGTGCCAGCAGCCGAGACGGGGGGGCTGACACCGGGGAGCTGTTTTTT

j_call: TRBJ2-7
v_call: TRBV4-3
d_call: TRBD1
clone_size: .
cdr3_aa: CASSQGLTGAWEQYF
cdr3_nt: TGCGCCAGCAGCCAAGGCCTGACAGGGGCTTGGGAGCAGTACTTC

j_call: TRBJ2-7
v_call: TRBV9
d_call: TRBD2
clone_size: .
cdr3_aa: CASSVVSKGLAEPSYEQYF
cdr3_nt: TGTGCCAGCAGCGTAGTAAGTAAGGGACTAGCGGAGCCCTCCTACGAGCAGTACTTC

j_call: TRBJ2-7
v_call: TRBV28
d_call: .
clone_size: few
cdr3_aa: CASSSPREPTYEQYF
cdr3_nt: TGTGCCAGCAGCAGTCCCCGAGAGCCGACCTACGAGCAGTACTTC

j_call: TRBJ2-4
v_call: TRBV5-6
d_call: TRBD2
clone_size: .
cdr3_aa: CASSQTGTRTQAKNIQYF
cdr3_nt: TGTGCCAGCAGCCAAACCGGGACTAGGACCCAGGCCAAAAACATTCAGTACTTC

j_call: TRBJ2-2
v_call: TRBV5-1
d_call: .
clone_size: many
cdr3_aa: CASSLARGDNTGELFF
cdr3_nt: TGCGCCAGCAGCTTGGCTCGCGGGGATAACACCGGGGAGCTGTTTTTT

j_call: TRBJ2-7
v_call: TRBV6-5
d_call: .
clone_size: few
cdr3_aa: CASSYPRGGWYEQYF
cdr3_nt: TGTGCCAGCAGTTACCCCCGAGGAGGGTGGTACGAGCAGTACTTC

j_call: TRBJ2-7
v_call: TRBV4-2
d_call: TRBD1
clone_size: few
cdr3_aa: CASSQEGQGGEQYF
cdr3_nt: TGTGCCAGCAGCCAAGAGGGACAGGGCGGCGAGCAGTACTTC